The present entry profiles one T cell receptor beta chain with its context. The data derive from a study of OX40 agonist ivuxolimab in advanced cancers. Assay used: immunoSEQ multiplex PCR; TCRdb lists only in-frame clones, some missing. The sample yields some 58,000 clones, around 88% seen once. The CDR3 totals 12 residues. Trimming took off 8 bases at V and 5 bases at J, with 15 bases between the two ends. Germline assignment: CDR1 SQVTM and CDR2 ANQGSEA. This TCR derives from an adult with an advanced solid tumor such as melanoma, head and neck, liver or kidney cancer. The chain couples TRBV29-1 to TRBJ1-1; D perhaps matches TRBD1 (5 bases). The source was CD4+ or CD8+ T cells sorted from blood, collected in a trial of the OX40 agonist ivuxolimab. In nucleotides, the CDR3 is TGCAGCCTCAGGGTGATAGGTACTGAAGCTTTCTTT. Translation gives CSLRVIGTEAFF.